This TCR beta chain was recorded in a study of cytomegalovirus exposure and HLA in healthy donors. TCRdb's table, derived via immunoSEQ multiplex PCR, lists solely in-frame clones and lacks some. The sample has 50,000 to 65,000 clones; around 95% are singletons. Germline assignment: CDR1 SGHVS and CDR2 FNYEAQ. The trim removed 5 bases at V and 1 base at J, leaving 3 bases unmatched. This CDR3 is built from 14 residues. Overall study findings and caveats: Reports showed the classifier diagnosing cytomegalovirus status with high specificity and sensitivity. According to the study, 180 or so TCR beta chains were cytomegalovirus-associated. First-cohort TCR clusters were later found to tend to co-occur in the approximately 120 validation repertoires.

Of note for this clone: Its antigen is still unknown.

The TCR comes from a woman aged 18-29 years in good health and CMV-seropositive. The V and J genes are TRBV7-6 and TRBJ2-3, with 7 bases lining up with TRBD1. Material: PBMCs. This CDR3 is CASSPGGGTDTQYF. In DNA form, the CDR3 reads TGTGCCAGCAGCCCAGGGGGTGGCACAGATACGCAGTATTTT.